Below are 19 T cell receptor beta chains sequenced from a single sample in a study of neurological immune-mediated disorders. The time point was: longitudinal time-point 2. TCRdb passed the 5' RACE reads through MiXCR, listing each CDR3 protein once. Of around 90,000 distinct CDR3 sequences in the sample, 13% were seen once. The sample consisted of PBMCs. Receptor source: a female donor with HTLV-1-associated myelopathy (HAM/TSP).

This clonotype was recorded a few times. This rearrangement joins TRBV11-2 to TRBJ2-3, with no clear D. Germline V gives CDR1 SGHAT, CDR2 FQNNGV. Trimming shortened V by 4 bases and J by 6 bases, and 11 bases separated the two germline ends. This CDR3 spans 13 amino acids. Written as DNA, the CDR3 is TGTGCCAGCAGCTCATCCCCGCCCGATACGCAGTATTTT. Translating it yields CASSSSPPDTQYF.

This clonotype has just one count. This sequence joins TRBV19 and TRBJ1-1; tentative D call: TRBD1 (5 bases). Per the germline V gene, CDR1 is LNHDA and CDR2 is SQIVND (reference sequence). V was cut by 4 bases and J by 6 bases, with 18 bases left in between. The CDR3 contains 15 residues. CDR3 nucleotide sequence: TGTGCCAGTAGTAAGGAGTCAGAGGGGAAGGCTGAAGCTTTCTTT. Translation gives CASSKESEGKAEAFF. Looking up the rest from reference TRBV19 and TRBJ1-1 gives the full variable domain: DGGITQSPKYLFRKEGQNVTLSCEQNLNHDAMYWYRQDPGQGLRLIYYSQIVNDFQKGDIAEGYSVSREKKESFPLTVTSAQKNPTAFYLCASSKESEGKAEAFFGQGTRLTVV.

This clonotype appeared many times. This chain uses TRBV7-9 with TRBJ2-5, with TRBD1 matching 7 bases. Trimming took 5 bases from V and 4 from J; bases not matched to a gene: 13. There are 16 residues in the CDR3. From germline, CDR1 is SEHNR and CDR2 FQNEAQ (reference sequence). The CDR3: CASSAPGQKVLETQYF. CDR3 sequence (DNA): TGTGCCAGCAGCGCCCCGGGACAGAAAGTGTTAGAGACCCAGTACTTC.

The CDR3: CASSTRDRAIAEQFF. In DNA form, the CDR3 reads TGTGCCAGCAGTACCCGGGACAGGGCGATTGCTGAGCAGTTCTTC. The chain is built from TRBV12-3 or TRBV12-4 and TRBJ2-1, with 9 positions matching TRBD1. This CDR3 spans 15 amino acids. The V and J ends lost 5 bases and 9 bases, in that order; junction bases with no gene match: 11.

This clonotype appeared many times. This sequence joins TRBV7-9 and TRBJ2-1; unclear D gene. V lost 0 bases, J lost 10 bases, and 19 bases lay in between. Per germline, CDR1 SEHNR and CDR2 FQNEAQ (reference sequence). This CDR3 is built from 16 residues. CDR3 region: CASSLAVPINRPEQFF. Written as DNA, the CDR3 is TGTGCCAGCAGCTTAGCAGTGCCGATCAATCGACCGGAGCAGTTCTTC.

Ten or more counts support this clonotype. This chain links TRBV20-1 with TRBJ1-6, with 7 bases aligning to TRBD1. V lost 3 bases to trimming and J lost 9 bases; unmatched junction nucleotides: 8. Germline CDR1 DFQATT, CDR2 SNEGSKA (reference sequence). CDR3 length: 14 amino acids. The CDR3 here is CSARTGFRSSPLHF. The CDR3 region has the DNA TGCAGTGCTAGGACAGGGTTTCGGAGTTCACCCCTCCACTTT.

This clonotype was seen ten or more times. The rearrangement joins TRBV5-1 to TRBJ2-3; TRBD1 matches at 10 bases. Germline V gene lookup returns CDR1 SGHRS and CDR2 YFSETQ. Losses at the gene ends were 8 bases for V and 4 bases for J; bases not matched to a gene: 4. CDR3 size: 13 residues. CDR3 in amino acids: CASRTGGPDTQYF. CDR3 nucleotides: TGCGCCAGTCGGACAGGGGGGCCAGATACGCAGTATTTT.

In this sample, this clonotype turned up many times. The chain is built from TRBV28 and TRBJ1-1, with TRBD1 matching over 12 bases. CDR3 size: 18 residues. With 6 bases clipped from V and 1 base from J, the junction kept 12 bases outside the gene matches. Germline lookup yields CDR1 MDHEN and CDR2 SYDVKM. The CDR3 coding sequence is TGTGCCAGCAGATCCCTCCCGGGACAGGGGGCGCGGAACACTGAAGCTTTCTTT. Encoded protein: CASRSLPGQGARNTEAFF.

At least ten counts were recorded for this clonotype. The chain couples TRBV4-1 to TRBJ1-3, with 7 bases lining up with TRBD1. The CDR3 has 16 residues. Per the germline V gene, CDR1 is MGHRA and CDR2 is YSYEKL. V was pared by 1 base and J by 0 bases, with 3 bases of the junction left unmatched. This chain's CDR3 is CASSQVTGSSGNTIYF. In DNA, the CDR3 is TGCGCCAGCAGCCAAGTGACAGGGAGCTCTGGAAACACCATATATTTT.

A few counts support this clonotype. The chain joins TRBV6-5 to TRBJ2-5; D gene uncertain. The length of the CDR3 is 13 residues. Trimming removed 0 bases at V and 5 bases at J, with 7 bases between. Per the germline V gene, CDR1 is MNHEY and CDR2 is SVGAGI. CDR3 protein: CASSYSEGETQYF. The CDR3 DNA reads TGTGCCAGCAGTTACTCGGAAGGGGAGACCCAGTACTTC.

This clonotype was observed at least ten times. The V call is TRBV6-1, the J call TRBJ2-7; no clear D gene. The V and J ends lost 5 bases and 0 bases respectively, with 14 bases between them. From germline, CDR1 is MNHNS and CDR2 SASEGT. The CDR3 consists of 15 residues. The CDR3 loop reads CASSSRTADSYEQYF. The CDR3 DNA reads TGTGCCAGCAGTAGCAGGACGGCTGACTCCTACGAGCAGTACTTC.

By share of the sample, this clonotype is medium-sized. V is TRBV12-3 or TRBV12-4 and J is TRBJ2-2; D is ambiguous. This CDR3 contains 14 residues. V shed 8 bases and J shed 0 bases, with 10 bases lying between them. CDR3 amino acids: CASSWDSNTGELFF. In DNA form, the CDR3 reads TGTGCCAGCTCGTGGGATTCGAACACCGGGGAGCTGTTTTTT.

This clonotype was counted at least ten times. This chain links TRBV12-3 or TRBV12-4 with TRBJ2-7; possibly TRBD1 for D (6 bases). CDR3 length: 14 residues. Trimming took 3 bases from V and 2 from J, leaving 11 bases between them. CDR3 coding DNA: TGTGCCAGCAGTTTGGGACACGGTACCTACGAGCAGTACTTC. It specifies CASSLGHGTYEQYF.

This clonotype has ten or more counts. The genes are TRBV5-1 and TRBJ2-3; 10 bases fit TRBD2. J gave up 6 bases and V 1 base, and 8 bases lay outside the gene matches. Germline values: CDR1 SGHRS, CDR2 YFSETQ. The CDR3 extends over 16 amino acids. The CDR3 DNA sequence: TGCGCCAGCAGCTTGCTCCTAGCGGGAGACGCGGATACGCAGTATTTT. Translation: CASSLLLAGDADTQYF.

This clonotype has a count of ten or more. V usage is TRBV5-1 and J usage is TRBJ2-7; D not certain. This CDR3 region has 11 residues. Trimming took 4 bases from V and 3 from J, leaving 5 bases between them. CDR1 and CDR2 (germline): SGHRS, YFSETQ. CDR3 sequence: CASSQYYEQYF. For the CDR3, the DNA is TGCGCCAGCAGCCAATACTACGAGCAGTACTTC.

This clonotype has a count of ten or more. The chain is built from TRBV20-1 and TRBJ2-7, with D perhaps assigned TRBD1 or TRBD2 (5 bases each). The CDR3 covers 14 residues. Germline V gives CDR1 DFQATT, CDR2 SNEGSKA (reference sequence). The CDR3 reads CSAQRDQRNYEQYF. In DNA form, the CDR3 reads TGCAGCGCCCAAAGGGACCAACGAAACTACGAGCAGTACTTC.

This clonotype was recorded at least ten times. The rearrangement joins TRBV28 to TRBJ2-7; maybe TRBD1 (7 bases). The germline V gene has CDR1 MDHEN and CDR2 SYDVKM. Trimming pared 11 bases from V and 2 bases from J, leaving 16 bases between. This CDR3 has 13 residues. The CDR3 here is CACAGGPTYEQYF. Written as DNA, the CDR3 is TGTGCCTGCGCAGGGGGGCCGACCTACGAGCAGTACTTC.

Ten or more counts support this clonotype. The genes are TRBV27 and TRBJ2-6, with D maybe TRBD1 (6 bases). Trimming took 2 bases from V and 8 from J, leaving 7 bases between them. This CDR3 has 13 residues. In germline, CDR1 is MNHEY, CDR2 SMNVEV (reference sequence). CDR3 region: CASSLGQTNVLTF. Written as DNA, the CDR3 is TGTGCCAGCAGTTTAGGACAGACCAACGTCCTGACTTTC. Together with reference TRBV27 and TRBJ2-6, the CDR3 gives the full variable domain: EAQVTQNPRYLITVTGKKLTVTCSQNMNHEYMSWYRQDPGLGLRQIYYSMNVEVTDKGDVPEGYKVSRKEKRNFPLILESPSPNQTSLYFCASSLGQTNVLTFGAGSRLTVL.

At least ten counts were recorded for this clonotype. The chain recombines TRBV5-1 with TRBJ2-3; D is ambiguous. CDR1 and CDR2 from the germline V gene are SGHRS and YFSETQ. This CDR3 has 14 residues. V lost 3 bases and J lost 6, with 14 bases in between. The CDR3 sequence: CASSSLTRGDTQYF. CDR3 DNA: TGCGCCAGCAGCTCTCTAACACGTGGCGATACGCAGTATTTT.